This TCR beta chain derives from a study of blood T cells in healthy people across ages. Remarks on this clonotype: Its target is not known.

General study points: Age brought a roughly linear fall in TCR beta diversity measured per million T cells.

There are 13 residues in the CDR3. Germline V lookup: CDR1 DFQATT, CDR2 SNEGSKA (reference sequence). With each sample, at least 5 micrograms of total RNA were extracted. Sample-barcoded 5' priming and a J-beta primer mix drove a second PCR of roughly 7 to 11 cycles. All cDNA molecules were each tagged by a template-switch adaptor with 12 random nucleotides. MiXCR, run by TCRdb on the 5' RACE reads, gives a single entry per CDR3 protein. The sample contains 850,000 to 1,000,000 distinct CDR3 sequences, around 46% of which appear only once. The V gene is TRBV20-1, the J gene TRBJ1-2; D unresolved. The receptor was isolated from a man aged 30 to 45 in good health. The sequenced sample was blood. The chain's CDR3 is CSIQPLLGYGYTF. The CDR3 DNA reads as TGCAGCATACAGCCACTCCTCGGCTATGGCTACACCTTC.